This TCR beta chain comes out of a study of blood T cell repertoires in COVID-19. Across the whole study: The analysed material was cDNA or gDNA that came from T cells, B-cell-depleted T cells, or PBMCs.

Enrollees, about 18 to 89 years old, lived in roughly 24 US areas. All exposed participants met a person with COVID-19 within 2 weeks before entering the study. The V gene's germline CDR1 is LNHDA and CDR2 SQIVND (reference sequence). V trimming: 5 bases; J trimming: 7 bases; junction bases outside the gene matches: 16. This CDR3 comprises 17 residues. Some clones are missing from TCRdb's copy, which holds only in-frame ones; the method was immunoSEQ multiplex PCR. The data contain fewer than 250,000 clones, about 83% of them seen just once; the ten biggest clones take up around 2.9%. This TCR derives from a young woman who had been exposed to COVID-19. The material sequenced was PBMCs or T cells enriched from blood (not recorded which). The chain recombines TRBV19 with TRBJ1-4, with 7 bases identical to TRBD1. Here the CDR3 reads CASSSLFWTGKGEKLFF. The CDR3 nucleotides read TGTGCCAGTAGTTCACTCTTTTGGACAGGAAAAGGTGAAAAACTGTTTTTT.